The clone carrying this T cell receptor (beta chain) showed up just once. Authors' analysis steps: Reference gene primer amplification in the assay estimated nucleated cell counts. The repertoire was sequenced with immunoSEQ multiplex PCR; TCRdb's copy has only in-frame clones and lacks some. V, J and clone size derive from that table, while D and trimming were established from the DNA sequence. In the table there are about 66,000 clones, under 90% of which are singletons. The data are from a study of blood T cell repertoires in COVID-19. Trimming removed 3 bases from V and 6 bases from J, with 8 bases in between. Looked up from germline, CDR1 is SGHRS and CDR2 is YFSETQ. CDR3 length: 12 residues.

Sequencing input: peripheral blood. The sequence derives from a man aged 60-69 years with acute or convalescent COVID-19. This chain joins TRBV5-1 and TRBJ2-3; D may be TRBD1 (5 bases). CDR3 region: CASSSAGDTQYF. The CDR3 nucleotides are TGCGCCAGCAGCTCTGCAGGGGATACGCAGTATTTT.